The 24 T cell receptor beta chains reported below all come from one sample, sequenced in a study of cytomegalovirus exposure and HLA in healthy donors (dated by TCRdb to between 2016 and 2019). Libraries were constructed by the immunoSEQ multiplex PCR assay. For the multiplex PCR, a mixture combining 60 forward primers for TCR Vbeta segments and 13 reverse primers for TCR Jbeta segments was used. TCRdb stores this immuneACCESS table with in-frame sequences only. Part of the clones is absent; in the studies checked, under half of the shortfall reflects unresolved V genes, and no reason is known for the rest. Recorded for this sample are under 130,000 clones; around 65% of them occurred a single time. Of the sample, 3% to 4% is held by the ten largest clones. The sequenced material came from PBMCs. Receptor source: a woman aged 45-65 years in good health and CMV-seronegative.

The chain joins TRBV15 to TRBJ2-7; 10 positions match TRBD2. The CDR3 extends over 16 amino acids. Germline lookup yields CDR1 LNHNV and CDR2 YYDKDF (reference sequence). J lost 6 bases, V lost 0 bases, and 8 bases had no gene match. DNA of the CDR3: TGTGCCACCAGCAGAGACCACGGGCTAGCGGGAGCCGAGCAGTACTTC. It translates to CATSRDHGLAGAEQYF.

V usage is TRBV28 and J usage is TRBJ2-5, with TRBD1 matching over 7 bases. V shed 6 bases, J shed 5 bases, and the junction held 6 bases outside the gene matches. Germline V gives CDR1 MDHEN, CDR2 SYDVKM. The CDR3 extends over 13 amino acids. The CDR3 nucleotides are TGTGCCAGCAGACAGGGGTTATGGGAGACCCAGTACTTC. It encodes CASRQGLWETQYF.

This clone was detected a few times. This chain links TRBV7-8 with TRBJ1-4; no clear D. The CDR3 covers 15 residues. Trimming left V 2 bases short and J 5 bases short, with 12 bases between. Germline loops: CDR1 SGHVS, CDR2 FQNEAQ. The CDR3 DNA follows: TGTGCCAGCAGCTTAAGAGTCGGTCTCAATGAAAAACTGTTTTTT. It encodes CASSLRVGLNEKLFF. The full variable domain, completed using reference TRBV7-8 and TRBJ1-4, is GAGVSQSPRYKVAKRGQDVALRCDPISGHVSLFWYQQALGQGPEFLTYFQNEAQLDKSGLPSDRFFAERPEGSVSTLKIQRTQQEDSAVYLCASSLRVGLNEKLFFGSGTQLSVL.

This chain uses TRBV7-2 with TRBJ2-5; 9 nucleotides match TRBD1. The CDR3 has 14 amino acids. The germline V gene has CDR1 SGHTA and CDR2 FQGNSA. Losses at the gene ends were 11 bases for V and 1 base for J; bases not matched to a gene: 8. The CDR3 loop is CAGGQGTIQETQYF. Written as DNA, the CDR3 is TGTGCCGGGGGACAGGGTACGATCCAAGAGACCCAGTACTTC.

DNA of the CDR3: TGTGCCAGCAGTGGGACAGGGCAAGAGACCCAGTACTTC. It specifies CASSGTGQETQYF. The V call is TRBV2, the J call TRBJ2-5; 8 nucleotides match TRBD1. The CDR3 has 13 amino acids. In germline, CDR1 is SNHLY, CDR2 FYNNEI. The V segment lost 4 bases and the J segment 2 bases; nucleotides outside the gene matches: 0.

V is TRBV14 and J is TRBJ2-1; a possible D gene is TRBD2 (7 bases). This CDR3 is 16 amino acids long. V was cut by 4 bases and J by 3 bases, with 16 bases left in between. The germline CDR1 and CDR2 sequences are SGHDN and FVKESK. In DNA form, the CDR3 reads TGTGCCAGCAGCCCCCGGGGAGGGGGTCTCTACAATGAGCAGTTCTTC. Translation gives CASSPRGGGLYNEQFF.

J is TRBJ2-7 and V is TRBV19, with TRBD2 matching over 7 bases. Losses at the gene ends were 5 bases for V and 4 bases for J; bases not matched to a gene: 8. This CDR3 region has 14 residues. Germline CDR1 LNHDA, CDR2 SQIVND (reference sequence). CDR3 amino acids: CASSLAGDPYEQYF. The CDR3 DNA reads TGTGCCAGTAGTCTGGCGGGAGACCCATACGAGCAGTACTTC.

The V call is TRBV19, the J call TRBJ1-2; 8 bases are shared with TRBD1. The CDR3 consists of 14 residues. J gave up 6 bases and V 3 bases, and 6 bases lay outside the gene matches. CDR1 and CDR2 from the germline V gene are LNHDA and SQIVND (reference sequence). CDR3 nucleotide sequence: TGTGCCAGTAGTATTACCCAGGGGGCAGATGGCTACACCTTC. Its protein is CASSITQGADGYTF.

J is TRBJ1-1 and V is TRBV2; TRBD1 aligns across 7 bases. V lost 5 bases and J lost 2; bases outside the gene matches: 11. CDR1 SNHLY and CDR2 FYNNEI come from the germline V gene. The CDR3 extends over 16 amino acids. CDR3 loop: CASSPRGLTDNTEAFF. The CDR3 bases are TGTGCCAGCAGTCCCAGGGGGTTAACGGACAACACTGAAGCTTTCTTT.

This clone has more than one count but fewer than ten. The chain carries TRBV5-5 and TRBJ1-4; D remains unclear. Germline V gives CDR1 SGHKS, CDR2 YYEKEE (reference sequence). V lost 4 bases, J lost 5 bases, and 15 bases lay in between. This CDR3 has 15 residues. For the CDR3, the DNA is TGTGCCAGCAGCGCCGCCGGGTCCAGAAATGAAAAACTGTTTTTT. This gives the protein CASSAAGSRNEKLFF.

This clone has only a few counts. The genes are TRBV18 and TRBJ2-7; the D gene is possibly TRBD1 (5 bases). This CDR3 has 15 residues. CDR1 is KGHSH and CDR2 is LQKENI in the germline V gene. The germline V and J ends were trimmed by 3 bases and 2 bases, with 14 bases remaining between them. The CDR3 sequence: CASSPRQGTPYEQYF. As DNA, the CDR3 is TGTGCCAGCTCACCGCGTCAGGGAACTCCCTACGAGCAGTACTTC.

The chain has TRBV28 and TRBJ2-7; TRBD1 agrees at 8 bases. CDR3 length: 15 amino acids. V trimming: 6 bases; J trimming: 1 base; junction bases outside the gene matches: 8. From germline, CDR1 is MDHEN and CDR2 SYDVKM. The CDR3 DNA is TGTGCCAGCAGAACAGGGGGTGTTGGTTCCTACGAGCAGTACTTC. This gives the protein CASRTGGVGSYEQYF.

This clone has only one observation. The chain links TRBV5-4 to TRBJ2-5; weak D call: TRBD2 (6 bases). The tail of the sequence fits TRBJ2-7 better, so the J call may be wrong. The CDR3 has 14 residues. The V gene's germline CDR1 is SGHNT and CDR2 YYREEE (reference sequence). CDR3 sequence (DNA): TGTGCCAGCAGCTTAGCGGGTCAACAGTACGAGCAGTACTTC. Its translation: CASSLAGQQYEQYF.

The V gene is TRBV5-4, the J gene TRBJ2-2; D is perhaps TRBD2 (7 bases). The V and J ends lost 10 bases and 4 bases respectively, with 17 bases between them. This CDR3 spans 14 amino acids. Germline assignment: CDR1 SGHNT and CDR2 YYREEE (reference sequence). CDR3: CALKGGGGTGELFF. For the CDR3, the DNA is TGTGCCCTAAAAGGGGGGGGAGGCACCGGGGAGCTGTTTTTT.

The gene calls are TRBV6-5 and TRBJ2-7; 8 bases are a match to TRBD2. V shed 6 bases, J shed 3 bases, and the junction held 10 bases outside the gene matches. The CDR3 sequence is 15 residues long. Germline loops: CDR1 MNHEY, CDR2 SVGAGI. CDR3 in DNA: TGTGCCAGCAGCCCGGGGGGGGCGGGAGTCTACGAGCAGTACTTC. Encoded protein: CASSPGGAGVYEQYF.

A few counts support this clone. The CDR3 DNA sequence: TGTGCCAGCAGGGGCCGGGACAGCCGAAGGAGCTCTGGAAACACCATATATTTT. It specifies CASRGRDSRRSSGNTIYF. This chain joins TRBV6-4 and TRBJ1-3; TRBD1 matches at 7 bases. The CDR3 loop spans 18 amino acids. Germline CDR1 is MRHNA and CDR2 is SNTAGT. The trim removed 6 bases at V and 0 bases at J, leaving 14 bases unmatched.

The gene calls are TRBV6-5 and TRBJ2-5; TRBD2 matches 8 bases. V dropped 6 bases and J dropped 5; count of bases not matched to a gene: 5. CDR3 size: 13 residues. Germline V lookup: CDR1 MNHEY, CDR2 SVGAGI. In DNA form, the CDR3 reads TGTGCCAGCAGCGCCCGGGAGGGGGAGACCCAGTACTTC. This sequence encodes CASSAREGETQYF.

CDR3 nucleotides: TGCGCCAGCAGCCCGCCGACAGGGGACACTGAAGCTTTCTTT. Translation: CASSPPTGDTEAFF. The rearrangement uses TRBV4-1 and TRBJ1-1; 8 nucleotides agree with TRBD1. The V segment lost 4 bases and the J segment 3 bases; nucleotides outside the gene matches: 4. The CDR3 loop spans 14 amino acids. CDR1 is MGHRA, CDR2 YSYEKL, per germline.

The CDR3 DNA reads as TGTGCCAGCAGCTTGGGACAGAACATGAACACTGAAGCTTTCTTT. Encoded protein: CASSLGQNMNTEAFF. The chain is built from TRBV5-4 and TRBJ1-1, with TRBD1 as a possible D gene (5 bases). The CDR3 loop spans 15 amino acids. Germline CDR1 is SGHNT and CDR2 is YYREEE (reference sequence). Trimming shortened V by 0 bases and J by 0 bases, and 9 bases separated the two germline ends.

The chain links TRBV15 to TRBJ2-7; 10 bases are shared with TRBD2. CDR3 length: 16 amino acids. Unmatched junction bases numbered 4, after V lost 0 bases and J lost 2 bases. Germline V gene lookup returns CDR1 LNHNV and CDR2 YYDKDF (reference sequence). CDR3 region: CATSRDWTSGAYEQYF. CDR3 nucleotide sequence: TGTGCCACCAGCAGAGATTGGACTAGCGGAGCCTACGAGCAGTACTTC.

This clone was found a few times. The gene calls are TRBV4-2 and TRBJ2-7; 10 positions agree with TRBD1. V trimming: 4 bases; J trimming: 4 bases; junction bases outside the gene matches: 4. Germline V gene data show CDR1 as LGHNA and CDR2 as YNFKEQ. The CDR3 sequence is 14 residues long. The CDR3 DNA sequence: TGTGCCAGCAGCCCGGGACAGGGGATGTACGAGCAGTACTTC. It codes for CASSPGQGMYEQYF.

In its sample, this clone was seen a few times. The chain joins TRBV27 to TRBJ1-4; TRBD1 matches 9 bases. The germline V gene encodes CDR1 MNHEY and CDR2 SMNVEV (reference sequence). The ends lost 3 bases at V and 7 bases at J; junction bases unmatched: 6. The CDR3 sequence is 15 residues long. CDR3 nucleotides: TGTGCCAGCAGTTTTTTGGGACAGGGTAGTGAAAAACTGTTTTTT. Its translation: CASSFLGQGSEKLFF.

This rearrangement joins TRBV28 to TRBJ1-2; tentative D call: TRBD1 (5 bases). V lost 6 bases, J lost 6 bases, and 20 bases lay in between. Germline CDR1 is MDHEN and CDR2 is SYDVKM. The CDR3 is made up of 15 amino acids. CDR3 DNA sequence: TGTGCCAGCAGCCACATGTCCGGGGGGGGGAATGGCTACACCTTC. It encodes CASSHMSGGGNGYTF.

The chain couples TRBV6-6 to TRBJ2-7; TRBD1 is a possible D gene (5 bases). In germline, CDR1 is MNHNY, CDR2 SVGAGI (reference sequence). The CDR3 is 15 residues long. Trimming stripped 7 bases from V and 2 bases from J, with 18 bases between. The CDR3 DNA sequence: TGTGCCAGCATGACACACCACGGACAAACCTACGAGCAGTACTTC. Its protein product is CASMTHHGQTYEQYF.